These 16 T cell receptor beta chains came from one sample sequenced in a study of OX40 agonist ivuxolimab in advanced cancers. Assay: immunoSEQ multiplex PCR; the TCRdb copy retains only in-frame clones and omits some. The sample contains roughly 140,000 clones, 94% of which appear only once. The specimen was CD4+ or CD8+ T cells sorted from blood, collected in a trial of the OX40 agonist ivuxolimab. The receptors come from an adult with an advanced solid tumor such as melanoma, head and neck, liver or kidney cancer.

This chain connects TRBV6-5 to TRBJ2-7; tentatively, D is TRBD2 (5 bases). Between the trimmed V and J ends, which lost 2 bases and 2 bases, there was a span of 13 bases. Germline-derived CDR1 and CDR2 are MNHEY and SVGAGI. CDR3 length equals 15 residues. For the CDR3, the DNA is TGTGCCAGCAGTTACGCCCCGGGATCCACCTACGAGCAGTACTTC. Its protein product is CASSYAPGSTYEQYF.

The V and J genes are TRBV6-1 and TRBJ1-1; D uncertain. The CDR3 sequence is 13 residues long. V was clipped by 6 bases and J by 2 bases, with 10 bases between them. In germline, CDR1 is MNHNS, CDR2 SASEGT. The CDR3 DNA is TGTGCCAGCAGCCCCCGGGGTAACACTGAAGCTTTCTTT. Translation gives CASSPRGNTEAFF.

The CDR3 loop is CATSRGRDGELFF. The CDR3 coding sequence is TGTGCCACCAGCAGAGGGAGGGACGGGGAGCTGTTTTTT. The V call is TRBV15, the J call TRBJ2-2; D is possibly TRBD2 (6 bases). Germline assignment: CDR1 LNHNV and CDR2 YYDKDF (reference sequence). This CDR3 has 13 residues. V lost 1 base to trimming and J lost 7 bases, with 7 bases between them.

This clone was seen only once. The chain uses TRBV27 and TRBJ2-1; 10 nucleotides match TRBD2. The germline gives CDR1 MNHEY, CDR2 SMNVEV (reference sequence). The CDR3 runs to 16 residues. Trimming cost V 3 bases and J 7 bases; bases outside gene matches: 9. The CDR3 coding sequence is TGTGCCAGCAGTTTCTATCCCAGCGGGAGGGGGAATGAGCAGTTCTTC. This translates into CASSFYPSGRGNEQFF.

CDR3 sequence reads: CASSPSGLSYEQYF. The CDR3, as DNA: TGTGCCAGCTCACCTAGCGGGTTATCCTACGAGCAGTACTTC. The chain uses TRBV18 and TRBJ2-7; 7 bases are a match to TRBD2. This CDR3 comprises 14 residues. V lost 3 bases to trimming and J lost 1 base; unmatched junction nucleotides: 3. CDR1 and CDR2 from the germline V gene are KGHSH and LQKENI.

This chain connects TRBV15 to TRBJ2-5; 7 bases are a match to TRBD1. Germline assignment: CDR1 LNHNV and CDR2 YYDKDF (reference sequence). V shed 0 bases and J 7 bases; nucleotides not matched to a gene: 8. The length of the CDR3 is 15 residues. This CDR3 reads CATSRDTGTDLTQYF. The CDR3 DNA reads TGTGCCACCAGCAGAGATACAGGGACAGATTTGACCCAGTACTTC.

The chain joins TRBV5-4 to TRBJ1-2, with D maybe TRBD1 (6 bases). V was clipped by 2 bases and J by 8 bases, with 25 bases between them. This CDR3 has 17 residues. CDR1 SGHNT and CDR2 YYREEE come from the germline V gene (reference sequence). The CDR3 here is CASSFRLQGWGSGGYTF. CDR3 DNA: TGTGCCAGCAGCTTCCGCCTACAGGGATGGGGTAGCGGGGGCTACACCTTC.

The CDR3 region is CATTEGGTIYNEQFF. CDR3 bases: TGTGCCACCACGGAGGGGGGTACGATCTACAATGAGCAGTTCTTC. V usage is TRBV6-1 and J usage is TRBJ2-1; TRBD1 or TRBD2 may be the D gene (6 bases each). CDR3 length: 15 amino acids. Trimming shortened V by 10 bases and J by 3 bases, and 19 bases separated the two germline ends. The germline CDR1 and CDR2 sequences are MNHNS and SASEGT.

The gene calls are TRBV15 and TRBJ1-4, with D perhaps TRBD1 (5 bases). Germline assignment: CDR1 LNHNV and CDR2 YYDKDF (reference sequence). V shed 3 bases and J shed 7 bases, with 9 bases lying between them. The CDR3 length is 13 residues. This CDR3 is CATSRTATEKLFF. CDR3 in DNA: TGTGCCACCAGCAGGACAGCTACTGAAAAACTGTTTTTT.

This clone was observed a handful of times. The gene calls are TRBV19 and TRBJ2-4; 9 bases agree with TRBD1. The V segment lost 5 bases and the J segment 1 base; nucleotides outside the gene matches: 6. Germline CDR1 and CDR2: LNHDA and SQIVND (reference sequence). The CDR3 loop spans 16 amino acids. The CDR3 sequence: CASSLQGAGAKNIQYF. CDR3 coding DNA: TGTGCCAGTAGTTTACAGGGGGCTGGGGCCAAAAACATTCAGTACTTC.

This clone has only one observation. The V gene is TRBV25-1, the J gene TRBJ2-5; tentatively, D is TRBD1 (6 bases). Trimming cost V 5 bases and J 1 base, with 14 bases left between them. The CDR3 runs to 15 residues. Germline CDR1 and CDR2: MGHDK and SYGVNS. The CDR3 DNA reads TGTGCCAGCAGTTCAACACAGGGTACCCAAGAGACCCAGTACTTC. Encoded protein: CASSSTQGTQETQYF.

The CDR3 nucleotides read TGTGCCAGCAGCGTGCTAGCGCGGTCCTACAATGAGCAGTTCTTC. The encoded protein is CASSVLARSYNEQFF. The rearrangement uses TRBV13 and TRBJ2-1, with D possibly TRBD2 on 6 matching bases. Germline CDR1 PRHDT, CDR2 FYEKMQ (reference sequence). Trimming stripped 5 bases from V and 1 base from J, with 12 bases between. The CDR3 has 15 amino acids.

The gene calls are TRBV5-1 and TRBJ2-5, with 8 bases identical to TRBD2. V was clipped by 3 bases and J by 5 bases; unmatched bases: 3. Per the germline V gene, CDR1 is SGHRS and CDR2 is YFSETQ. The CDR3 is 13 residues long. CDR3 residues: CASSSLAAETQYF. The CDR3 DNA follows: TGCGCCAGCAGCTCACTAGCGGCGGAGACCCAGTACTTC.

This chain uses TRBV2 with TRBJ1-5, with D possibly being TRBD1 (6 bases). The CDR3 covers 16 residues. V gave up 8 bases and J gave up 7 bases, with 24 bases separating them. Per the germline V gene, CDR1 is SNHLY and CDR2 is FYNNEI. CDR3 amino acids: CASRLEKTGKRQPQHF. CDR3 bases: TGTGCCAGCCGCCTCGAAAAGACAGGCAAAAGGCAGCCCCAGCATTTT.

Written as DNA, the CDR3 is TGTGCCAGCAGCCAATACGACAGGGCACGGAATGGCTACACCTTC. The encoded protein is CASSQYDRARNGYTF. The V call is TRBV7-2, the J call TRBJ1-2; 7 bases match TRBD1. CDR3 length: 15 amino acids. Germline trimming cut 5 bases from V and 6 bases from J; bases unmatched to any gene: 12. The germline gives CDR1 SGHTA, CDR2 FQGNSA.

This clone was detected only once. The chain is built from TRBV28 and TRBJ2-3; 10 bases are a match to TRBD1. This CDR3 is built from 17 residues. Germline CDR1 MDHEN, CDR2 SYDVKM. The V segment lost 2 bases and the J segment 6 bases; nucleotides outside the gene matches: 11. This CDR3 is CASSLEGQGWGADTQYF. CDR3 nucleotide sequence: TGTGCCAGCAGTTTAGAGGGACAGGGGTGGGGGGCCGATACGCAGTATTTT.